These T cell receptor beta chains were read from a single sample in a study of T cells expressing NK-cell markers. Following a re-call of the 5' RACE reads, TCRdb has one entry per CDR3 protein and lacks DNA. Its table lists about 160,000 distinct CDR3 sequences. Material: blood T cells: a sorted CD56 or NKG2C T cell subset, CD4+ or CD8+ T cells, or bulk PBMC T cells (not recorded which). The receptors stem from a man aged 18-75 years in good health. Each CDR3 is given with its conserved first and last residue.

J gene: TRBJ2-3; V gene: TRBV12-3/TRBV12-4; CDR3 protein: CASSLSGLGADTQYF
J gene: TRBJ2-2; V gene: TRBV12-3/TRBV12-4; CDR3 protein: CASTSDRSNTGELFF
J gene: TRBJ2-3; V gene: TRBV27; CDR3 protein: CASSQTSGGRTDTQYF
J gene: TRBJ2-7; V gene: TRBV2; CDR3 protein: CASSGDSSLSYEQYF
J gene: TRBJ2-2; V gene: TRBV28; CDR3 protein: CASSIWGSDTGELFF
J gene: TRBJ2-4; V gene: TRBV13; CDR3 protein: CASSVGETNIQYF
J gene: TRBJ2-5; V gene: TRBV20-1; CDR3 protein: CSARDGGQAETQYF
J gene: TRBJ2-1; V gene: TRBV6-5; CDR3 protein: CASSYSGGSAYNEQFF
J gene: TRBJ2-5; V gene: TRBV5-4; CDR3 protein: CASSLITSEDQYF
J gene: TRBJ2-1; V gene: TRBV19; CDR3 protein: CASIGRGLSYNEQFF
J gene: TRBJ2-2; V gene: TRBV6-5; CDR3 protein: CASSYAREFLIGELFF
J gene: TRBJ2-3; V gene: TRBV3-1; CDR3 protein: CASSQPISLGSTDTQYF
J gene: TRBJ2-5; V gene: TRBV2; CDR3 protein: CASSESLGAGQETQYF
J gene: TRBJ2-5; V gene: TRBV29-1; CDR3 protein: CSVEDQGIEQETQYF
J gene: TRBJ1-5; V gene: TRBV7-6; CDR3 protein: CASSLGTATQPQHF
J gene: TRBJ2-1; V gene: TRBV11-2; CDR3 protein: CASSLRAGADEQFF
J gene: TRBJ2-7; V gene: TRBV13; CDR3 protein: CASSAGTPTEQYF
J gene: TRBJ2-2; V gene: TRBV12-3/TRBV12-4; CDR3 protein: CASSLVPWAGDSNTGELFF
J gene: TRBJ2-7; V gene: TRBV19; CDR3 protein: CASSITGTGGYEQYF
J gene: TRBJ2-5; V gene: TRBV6-2/TRBV6-3; CDR3 protein: CASRGTGDWETQYF
J gene: TRBJ2-1; V gene: TRBV20-1; CDR3 protein: CSARPLGMGSEQFF
J gene: TRBJ1-5; V gene: TRBV28; CDR3 protein: CASSFPPAQTQPQHF
J gene: TRBJ1-1; V gene: TRBV6-1; CDR3 protein: CASSQPGTGVDTEAFF
J gene: TRBJ2-7; V gene: TRBV19; CDR3 protein: CASSRMGRAHEQYF
J gene: TRBJ2-2; V gene: TRBV19; CDR3 protein: CASSDRGVSTGELFF
J gene: TRBJ2-7; V gene: TRBV20-1; CDR3 protein: CSARSVQGSYEQYF
J gene: TRBJ2-5; V gene: TRBV11-2; CDR3 protein: CASSLGPGDGGETQYF
J gene: TRBJ2-2; V gene: TRBV11-1; CDR3 protein: CASTLTRGTRAGELFF
J gene: TRBJ1-1; V gene: TRBV30; CDR3 protein: CAWSVVGGDEAFF
J gene: TRBJ2-3; V gene: TRBV7-9; CDR3 protein: CASSTGGAADTQYF
J gene: TRBJ1-3; V gene: TRBV2; CDR3 protein: CASSEYPGSGNTIYF
J gene: TRBJ2-5; V gene: TRBV20-1; CDR3 protein: CSARKTSGVQETQYF
J gene: TRBJ2-4; V gene: TRBV11-1; CDR3 protein: CASSSGSNIQYF
J gene: TRBJ1-3; V gene: TRBV5-1; CDR3 protein: CASSGGGGNTIYF
J gene: TRBJ1-4; V gene: TRBV27; CDR3 protein: CASSTLEGREKLFF
J gene: TRBJ2-7; V gene: TRBV3-1; CDR3 protein: CASSHRYEQYF
J gene: TRBJ1-2; V gene: TRBV7-9; CDR3 protein: CASSLEAFYTF
J gene: TRBJ1-1; V gene: TRBV5-5; CDR3 protein: CASSLDREGGRVTEAFF
J gene: TRBJ2-7; V gene: TRBV2; CDR3 protein: CASSDEEQITSSYEQYF
J gene: TRBJ1-2; V gene: TRBV5-1; CDR3 protein: CASSLEGSYNYGYTF
J gene: TRBJ2-1; V gene: TRBV24-1; CDR3 protein: CATRRTLAGQYNEQFF
J gene: TRBJ2-7; V gene: TRBV14; CDR3 protein: CASSQDPGTYESEETYEQYF
J gene: TRBJ2-3; V gene: TRBV7-8; CDR3 protein: CASSRTQGRGGTDTQYF
J gene: TRBJ1-4; V gene: TRBV23-1; CDR3 protein: CASSRRDNHNEKLFF
J gene: TRBJ2-3; V gene: TRBV7-8; CDR3 protein: CASSLAPSGGTDTQYF
J gene: TRBJ1-6; V gene: TRBV20-1; CDR3 protein: CSARDPAWNSPLHF
J gene: TRBJ1-2; V gene: TRBV27; CDR3 protein: CASSFGQGAGGYTF
J gene: TRBJ2-2; V gene: TRBV7-2; CDR3 protein: CASSLNTARGPTGELFF